The 17 T cell receptor beta chains presented below share a single source sample, sequenced in a study of T cells in Graves' hyperthyroidism and ophthalmopathy. TCR beta CDR3 regions were amplified from RNA. First-round RT-PCR of the TCR CDR3 relied on the HTBI primer set. TCRdb re-called the multiplex PCR reads with MiXCR, one entry per CDR3 protein. The repertoire has around 700,000 distinct CDR3 sequences, roughly 20% of them found once; the top ten carry 16%. What was sequenced was blood. These receptors were taken from a woman between 45 and 65 years old with Graves' hyperthyroidism that later progressed to Graves' ophthalmopathy.

This clonotype was counted between two and nine times. The chain has TRBV9 and TRBJ2-1, with 9 bases matching TRBD1. The trim removed 3 bases at V and 3 bases at J, leaving 7 bases unmatched. The germline V gene encodes CDR1 SGDLS and CDR2 YYNGEE. The CDR3 covers 16 residues. CDR3 sequence (DNA): TGTGCCAGCAGCGGAACCGGGACAGGGTACTACAATGAGCAGTTCTTC. Protein sequence: CASSGTGTGYYNEQFF.

This clonotype occurred a few times. The chain combines TRBV15 with TRBJ1-2; possible D gene TRBD1, 6 bases. V was pared by 2 bases and J by 7 bases, with 11 bases between. Germline CDR1 reads LNHNV; CDR2 reads YYDKDF (reference sequence). The CDR3 runs 13 residues. In DNA form, the CDR3 reads TGTGCCACCAGCAGAAACAGGGCTCCTGGCTACACCTTC. Translating gives CATSRNRAPGYTF.

Ten or more counts support this clonotype. The V gene is TRBV12-3 or TRBV12-4, the J gene TRBJ1-1; TRBD1 matches at 7 bases. With 5 bases clipped from V and 1 base from J, the junction kept 13 bases outside the gene matches. This CDR3 spans 17 amino acids. CDR3 sequence: CASSPDIWDRPNTEAFF. In DNA, the CDR3 is TGTGCCAGCAGTCCGGATATTTGGGACAGACCGAACACTGAAGCTTTCTTT.

This clonotype was counted ten times or more. The chain combines TRBV7-3 with TRBJ1-1; TRBD1 agrees at 8 bases. This CDR3 has 14 residues. Losses at the gene ends were 5 bases for V and 3 bases for J; bases not matched to a gene: 5. CDR1 SGHTA and CDR2 FQGTGA come from the germline V gene. The chain's CDR3 is CASSPGRGHTEAFF. The CDR3 DNA follows: TGTGCCAGCAGCCCCGGCAGGGGGCACACTGAAGCTTTCTTT.

J is TRBJ2-1 and V is TRBV18; no clear D. The CDR3 is made up of 13 amino acids. Deletions cut 3 bases from V and 7 bases from J, with 10 bases between. Germline V gene data show CDR1 as KGHSH and CDR2 as LQKENI. The CDR3 reads CASSPPVLNEQFF. As DNA, the CDR3 is TGTGCCAGCTCACCTCCTGTTCTAAATGAGCAGTTCTTC.

Only a few counts were recorded for this clonotype. This chain uses TRBV5-4 with TRBJ1-1; maybe TRBD1 (6 bases). The V and J ends lost 0 bases and 3 bases respectively, with 15 bases between them. The CDR3 is 16 amino acids. Germline loops: CDR1 SGHNT, CDR2 YYREEE (reference sequence). The CDR3 DNA sequence: TGTGCCAGCAGCTTGGCCTTGGGGGGACAAGACACTGAAGCTTTCTTT. The encoded protein is CASSLALGGQDTEAFF.

This clonotype has only a few counts. This rearrangement joins TRBV9 to TRBJ2-5; 7 bases align to TRBD1. The CDR3 runs 15 residues. The trim removed 3 bases at V and 4 bases at J, leaving 9 bases unmatched. The V gene's germline CDR1 is SGDLS and CDR2 YYNGEE. CDR3 amino acids: CASSAILGGGETQYF. In DNA form, the CDR3 reads TGTGCCAGCAGCGCAATATTAGGGGGCGGAGAGACCCAGTACTTC.

This clonotype was seen many times. J is TRBJ1-2 and V is TRBV7-2; D gene unclear. Germline V gene lookup returns CDR1 SGHTA and CDR2 FQGNSA. There are 12 residues in the CDR3. Trimming took off 4 bases at V and 3 bases at J, with 6 bases between the two ends. The CDR3 region is CASSSVYYGYTF. DNA for the CDR3: TGTGCCAGCAGCTCCGTTTACTATGGCTACACCTTC.

This clonotype came up many times. The V gene is TRBV20-1, the J gene TRBJ1-1; no firm D call. This CDR3 is 11 amino acids long. CDR1 and CDR2 (germline): DFQATT, SNEGSKA (reference sequence). V lost 2 bases to trimming and J lost 4 bases, with 5 bases between them. CDR3: CSARPGTEAFF. CDR3 bases: TGCAGTGCTAGACCGGGCACTGAAGCTTTCTTT.

The J gene is TRBJ2-2, the V gene TRBV5-4, with TRBD1 as a possible D gene (6 bases). V lost 0 bases, J lost 4 bases, and 13 bases lay in between. CDR3 length equals 16 residues. CDR1 is SGHNT and CDR2 is YYREEE in the germline V gene (reference sequence). The CDR3 region is CASSLALGHSTGELFF. The DNA for the CDR3 is TGTGCCAGCAGCTTGGCCTTGGGACATTCCACCGGGGAGCTGTTTTTT.

The rearrangement joins TRBV12-3 or TRBV12-4 to TRBJ2-5; possibly TRBD1 for D (5 bases). Trimming cost V 4 bases and J 5 bases, with 23 bases left between them. The CDR3 is 17 amino acids. For the CDR3, the DNA is TGTGCCAGCAGTTCGGCAACAGGACCATCAGAGGAGGAGACCCAGTACTTC. Translating gives CASSSATGPSEEETQYF.

The V and J genes are TRBV24-1 and TRBJ2-1; D is unclear. CDR3 size: 11 residues. Between the trimmed V and J ends, which lost 8 bases and 5 bases, there was a span of 6 bases. CDR1 is KGHDR, CDR2 SFDVKD, per germline. The DNA for the CDR3 is TGTGCCACCAACAAAAACAATGAGCAGTTCTTC. Translation: CATNKNNEQFF.

This clonotype occurred a few times. The chain recombines TRBV24-1 with TRBJ2-1; TRBD1 agrees at 9 bases. Trimming removed 4 bases from V and 4 bases from J; junction bases left unmatched: 7. The length of the CDR3 is 16 residues. CDR1 KGHDR and CDR2 SFDVKD come from the germline V gene. CDR3 nucleotide sequence: TGTGCCACCAGTGACCGGACAGGGGCTTCGTACAATGAGCAGTTCTTC. This translates into CATSDRTGASYNEQFF.

This clonotype has a handful of counts. The chain combines TRBV9 with TRBJ2-2; tentatively, D is TRBD1 (6 bases). The CDR3 length is 13 residues. The V gene lost 3 bases and the J gene lost 6 bases, with 9 bases spanning the gap. The germline V gene has CDR1 SGDLS and CDR2 YYNGEE. The CDR3, as DNA: TGTGCCAGCAGCGAACAGGGCGCCGGGGAGCTGTTTTTT. Its protein product is CASSEQGAGELFF.

This clonotype was detected ten times or more. The chain combines TRBV7-9 with TRBJ2-7; the match to TRBD1 covers 8 bases. Trimming took 5 bases from V and 1 from J; bases not matched to a gene: 4. Germline values: CDR1 SEHNR, CDR2 FQNEAQ (reference sequence). This CDR3 contains 14 residues. The CDR3 loop reads CASSRDRRSYEQYF. The CDR3 bases are TGTGCCAGCAGCCGGGACAGGCGTTCCTACGAGCAGTACTTC. Drawing the rest from reference TRBV7-9 and TRBJ2-7, the complete variable domain is DTGVSQNPRHKITKRGQNVTFRCDPISEHNRLYWYRQTLGQGPEFLTYFQNEAQLEKSRLLSDRFSAERPKGSFSTLEIQRTEQGDSAMYLCASSRDRRSYEQYFGPGTRLTVT.

At least ten counts were recorded for this clonotype. The chain employs TRBV3-1 and TRBJ2-1, with 8 bases fitting TRBD2. The germline V gene has CDR1 LGHDT and CDR2 YNNKEL (reference sequence). J was trimmed by 11 bases and V by 5 bases; bases with no gene match: 5. This CDR3 is built from 12 residues. The CDR3 coding sequence is TGTGCCAGCAGCGATTTAGCGGGGAAGCAGTTCTTC. Protein product: CASSDLAGKQFF.

In this sample, this clonotype is hyperexpanded (1% or more). This chain joins TRBV11-2 and TRBJ1-1; a possible D gene is TRBD1 (6 bases). This CDR3 spans 15 amino acids. Per the germline V gene, CDR1 is SGHAT and CDR2 is FQNNGV. With 7 bases removed from V and 4 bases from J, the gap between germline ends came to 19 bases. The chain's CDR3 is CASIYTGGPSTEAFF. CDR3 nucleotide sequence: TGTGCCAGCATCTATACTGGGGGGCCTAGCACTGAAGCTTTCTTT.